A single sample is the source of the 32 T cell receptor beta chains below, sequenced in a study of PD-1 blockade in classical Hodgkin lymphoma. Time point in this sample: cycle 4 day 1 (C4D1), after less than seven weeks of nivolumab. Relapse was seen in all patients after autologous stem cell transplantation, and brentuximab vedotin exposure was variable. Measured with immunoSEQ multiplex PCR; TCRdb has only the in-frame clones, and not every one. The sample lists around 53,000 clones, 65% to 80% occurring once. Material: peripheral blood mononuclear cells (PBMCs), obtained before the fourth cycle of nivolumab. Source of these receptors: a human donor with classical Hodgkin lymphoma.

The chain carries TRBV4-1 and TRBJ2-3, with D perhaps TRBD2 (6 bases). This CDR3 contains 15 residues. Trimming cost V 0 bases and J 4 bases, with 11 bases left between them. Germline CDR1 is MGHRA and CDR2 is YSYEKL. CDR3 bases: TGCGCCAGCAGCCAAGAGGCGGGGCGGCCAGATACGCAGTATTTT. It translates to CASSQEAGRPDTQYF.

The chain combines TRBV7-3 with TRBJ2-2; D gene unclear. The CDR3 spans 15 residues. Germline CDR1 SGHTA, CDR2 FQGTGA. Trimming removed 3 bases from V and 0 bases from J, with 8 bases in between. CDR3 DNA: TGTGCCAGCAGCTTTCTACATTCGAACACCGGGGAGCTGTTTTTT. This codes for CASSFLHSNTGELFF.

This clone was counted only a few times. This chain joins TRBV4-3 and TRBJ2-2, with TRBD2 as a possible D gene (5 bases). CDR1 LGHNA and CDR2 YSLEER come from the germline V gene. Deletions cut 0 bases from V and 6 bases from J, with 11 bases between. There are 15 residues in the CDR3. The CDR3 region is CASSQELRVSGELFF. In nucleotides, the CDR3 is TGCGCCAGCAGCCAAGAATTGCGGGTTTCCGGGGAGCTGTTTTTT.

This chain joins TRBV27 and TRBJ1-4; D remains unclear. The CDR3 has 12 amino acids. The V end was cut by 1 base, the J end by 7 bases, with 4 bases between. Looked up from germline, CDR1 is MNHEY and CDR2 is SMNVEV (reference sequence). CDR3 region: CASSLLGEKLFF. The CDR3 DNA follows: TGTGCCAGCAGTTTATTGGGTGAAAAACTGTTTTTT. Full variable domain (remainder filled in from reference TRBV27 and TRBJ1-4): EAQVTQNPRYLITVTGKKLTVTCSQNMNHEYMSWYRQDPGLGLRQIYYSMNVEVTDKGDVPEGYKVSRKEKRNFPLILESPSPNQTSLYFCASSLLGEKLFFGSGTQLSVL.

CDR3 DNA sequence: TGTGCCAGCAGCTGGTACACCTCCTACAATGAGCAGTTCTTC. Translated, it gives CASSWYTSYNEQFF. V is TRBV7-8 and J is TRBJ2-1; D remains unclear. The CDR3 totals 14 residues. Germline V CDR1 and CDR2: SGHVS, FQNEAQ. V lost 4 bases and J lost 0, with 7 bases in between.

The chain couples TRBV28 to TRBJ2-2, with D perhaps TRBD2 (5 bases). Germline-derived CDR1 and CDR2 are MDHEN and SYDVKM. The CDR3 is 16 residues long. The V end lost 7 bases, the J end lost 5 bases, and 20 bases lay between the germline ends. CDR3: CASTLVVGVGTGELFF. The CDR3 region has the DNA TGTGCCAGCACCCTCGTGGTGGGAGTAGGAACCGGGGAGCTGTTTTTT.

This clone came up a few times. This chain uses TRBV7-2 with TRBJ1-5, with D unresolved. The CDR3 covers 13 residues. Germline CDR1 SGHTA, CDR2 FQGNSA. Trimming pared 5 bases from V and 7 bases from J, leaving 12 bases between. The CDR3 DNA sequence: TGTGCCAGCAGCCTGAGGGAACGGCAGCCCCAGCATTTT. Residues: CASSLRERQPQHF. The whole variable domain, filled in from reference TRBV7-2 and TRBJ1-5, reads GAGVSQSPSNKVTEKGKDVELRCDPISGHTALYWYRQSLGQGLEFLIYFQGNSAPDKSGLPSDRFSAERTGGSVSTLTIQRTQQEDSAVYLCASSLRERQPQHFGDGTRLSIL.

The rearrangement uses TRBV21-1 and TRBJ2-6; no check of the table's D call, TRBD1, against the DNA was made. TRBV21-1 is a listed pseudogene. CDR3 length: 17 residues. CDR3 coding DNA: TGTGCCAGCACTCAAAGCCTGACAGTCTCGGGGGCCAACGTCCTGACTTTC. Its translation is CASTQSLTVSGANVLTF.

The rearrangement uses TRBV6-5 and TRBJ2-3; no firm D call. Germline V gives CDR1 MNHEY, CDR2 SVGAGI. Trimming took 5 bases from V and 0 from J, leaving 12 bases between them. This CDR3 spans 15 amino acids. CDR3 coding DNA: TGTGCCAGCAGTCCATCCCCCGGGAGCACAGATACGCAGTATTTT. This codes for CASSPSPGSTDTQYF.

This chain uses TRBV14 with TRBJ2-2; 12 nucleotides line up with TRBD1. The CDR3 sequence is 19 residues long. Losses at the gene ends were 4 bases for V and 3 bases for J; bases not matched to a gene: 12. Looked up from germline, CDR1 is SGHDN and CDR2 is FVKESK. This CDR3 reads CASSLSWDRGLLDTGELFF. CDR3 DNA: TGTGCCAGCAGCCTCTCGTGGGACAGGGGGCTTTTGGACACCGGGGAGCTGTTTTTT.

The rearrangement uses TRBV5-1 and TRBJ2-1; no clear D gene. CDR3 size: 13 residues. Trimming took 0 bases from V and 5 from J, leaving 6 bases between them. In germline, CDR1 is SGHRS, CDR2 YFSETQ. In DNA form, the CDR3 reads TGCGCCAGCAGCTTGGAGCGCCACAATGAGCAGTTCTTC. Translating it yields CASSLERHNEQFF. The variable domain in full, with the rest retrieved from reference TRBV5-1 and TRBJ2-1, is KAGVTQTPRYLIKTRGQQVTLSCSPISGHRSVSWYQQTPGQGLQFLFEYFSETQRNKGNFPGRFSGRQFSNSRSEMNVSTLELGDSALYLCASSLERHNEQFFGPGTRLTVL.

The chain links TRBV2 to TRBJ1-6; D perhaps matches TRBD1 (6 bases). Germline V gene data show CDR1 as SNHLY and CDR2 as FYNNEI. With 7 bases removed from V and 8 bases from J, the gap between germline ends came to 15 bases. The CDR3 length is 14 residues. The CDR3 loop is CASIQQGGDSPLHF. CDR3 DNA sequence: TGTGCCAGCATCCAACAGGGAGGTGATTCACCCCTCCACTTT.

The chain carries TRBV10-3 and TRBJ1-5; 9 bases are a match to TRBD1. This CDR3 is 17 amino acids long. V gave up 6 bases and J gave up 7 bases; unmatched junction bases: 16. Per germline, CDR1 ENHRY and CDR2 SYGVKD. CDR3 sequence reads: CAISPTGDRELRQPQHF. The CDR3 nucleotides are TGTGCCATCAGCCCTACTGGGGACAGGGAATTGCGCCAGCCCCAGCATTTT.

This chain joins TRBV10-3 and TRBJ2-1, with D possibly being TRBD1 or TRBD2 (6 bases each). This CDR3 has 18 residues. The germline V and J ends were trimmed by 4 bases and 0 bases, with 19 bases remaining between them. CDR1 is ENHRY, CDR2 SYGVKD, per germline. CDR3 bases: TGTGCCATCAGTGGGGGCAGAAGAGGGGGGAGCTCCTACAATGAGCAGTTCTTC. Residues: CAISGGRRGGSSYNEQFF.

V is TRBV11-2 and J is TRBJ2-1, with D unresolved. This CDR3 spans 13 amino acids. CDR1 SGHAT and CDR2 FQNNGV come from the germline V gene. V lost 5 bases and J 6 bases, leaving 11 bases between the germline ends. CDR3 residues: CASSPLILNEQFF. CDR3 DNA: TGTGCCAGCAGCCCCCTCATACTCAATGAGCAGTTCTTC.

The V call is TRBV27, the J call TRBJ2-7; D is ambiguous. Germline assignment: CDR1 MNHEY and CDR2 SMNVEV (reference sequence). The CDR3 extends over 14 amino acids. V lost 9 bases to trimming and J lost 3 bases, with 18 bases between them. The CDR3 DNA reads as TGTGCCAGTACGATGGCTCCGGGCTTCTACGAGCAGTACTTC. Its protein product is CASTMAPGFYEQYF.

V usage is TRBV10-3 and J usage is TRBJ2-3; 8 nucleotides align to TRBD2. The germline V gene has CDR1 ENHRY and CDR2 SYGVKD. Trimming cost V 11 bases and J 3 bases; bases outside gene matches: 10. There are 14 residues in the CDR3. The CDR3 spells CALSISSGTDTQYF. For the CDR3, the DNA is TGTGCCCTATCGATCTCTAGCGGGACAGATACGCAGTATTTT.

Remarks on this clone: The sample carries other DNA sequences with the same CDR3. The V and J genes are TRBV4-1 and TRBJ2-5, with 12 bases fitting TRBD2. Unmatched junction bases numbered 3, after V lost 2 bases and J lost 2 bases. The germline V gene has CDR1 MGHRA and CDR2 YSYEKL. The CDR3 contains 16 residues. Here the CDR3 reads CASSQQLAGGQETQYF. CDR3 bases: TGCGCCAGCAGCCAACAACTAGCGGGGGGTCAAGAGACCCAGTACTTC.

The chain employs TRBV18 and TRBJ2-7, with 10 bases matching TRBD1. Unmatched junction bases numbered 10, after V lost 3 bases and J lost 5 bases. CDR3 length equals 16 residues. Germline CDR1 and CDR2: KGHSH and LQKENI. The DNA of the CDR3 is TGTGCCAGCTCACCCCATCCCCCGGGGACAGGGGACGAGCAGTACTTC. Translating gives CASSPHPPGTGDEQYF. Based on the CDR3 plus reference TRBV18 and TRBJ2-7, the full variable domain is NAGVMQNPRHLVRRRGQEARLRCSPMKGHSHVYWYRQLPEEGLKFMVYLQKENIIDESGMPKERFSAEFPKEGPSILRIQQVVRGDSAAYFCASSPHPPGTGDEQYFGPGTRLTVT.

This clone appeared a single time. The chain joins TRBV6-1 to TRBJ2-7; D uncertain. Germline-derived CDR1 and CDR2 are MNHNS and SASEGT. With 0 bases removed from V and 1 base from J, the gap between germline ends came to 7 bases. The CDR3 is made up of 14 amino acids. The CDR3 sequence: CASSEAFTSYEQYF. The CDR3 DNA sequence: TGTGCCAGCAGTGAAGCCTTCACATCCTACGAGCAGTACTTC.

V usage is TRBV21-1 and J usage is TRBJ2-1; the table's TRBD1 call for D was not verified on the DNA. TRBV21-1 is assigned pseudogene status. CDR3 length: 21 amino acids. CDR3 region: CASSKASGGQGKYLTWNEQFF. The CDR3 DNA reads TGTGCCAGCAGCAAAGCTTCGGGGGGACAGGGAAAGTACCTTACGTGGAATGAGCAGTTCTTC.

This clone appeared a few times. The CDR3 nucleotides are TGCAGCGCGGCCCGTTCCTACGAGCAGTACTTC. Translated: CSAARSYEQYF. J is TRBJ2-7 and V is TRBV29-1; D is unclear. The germline V gene has CDR1 SQVTM and CDR2 ANQGSEA. The length of the CDR3 is 11 residues. V lost 7 bases and J 1 base, leaving 8 bases between the germline ends.

The chain carries TRBV29-1 and TRBJ1-3; D unclear. Germline-derived CDR1 and CDR2 are SQVTM and ANQGSEA. The CDR3 totals 12 residues. The V end was cut by 7 bases, the J end by 3 bases, with 10 bases between. This CDR3 is CSGTYGGNTIYF. The CDR3 DNA reads as TGCAGCGGGACCTACGGTGGAAACACCATATATTTT.

The V and J genes are TRBV18 and TRBJ1-2; 8 bases map to TRBD1. This CDR3 region has 17 residues. Germline V gene data show CDR1 as KGHSH and CDR2 as LQKENI. V gave up 4 bases and J gave up 1 base; unmatched junction bases: 11. In nucleotides, the CDR3 is TGTGCCAGCTCACGAGGGAGACAGGGGTCCGATAACTATGGCTACACCTTC. It yields the protein CASSRGRQGSDNYGYTF.

With regard to this clone: The same CDR3 also results from other DNA sequences found in this sample. This chain uses TRBV9 with TRBJ1-3; tentatively, D is TRBD1 (6 bases). V dropped 0 bases and J dropped 4 bases, with 11 bases sitting between them. This CDR3 has 15 amino acids. Germline lookup yields CDR1 SGDLS and CDR2 YYNGEE. CDR3 sequence reads: CASSVGTGSGNTIYF. The CDR3 region has the DNA TGTGCCAGCAGCGTAGGTACAGGGTCGGGAAACACCATATATTTT.

V and J are TRBV7-9 and TRBJ1-5; tentative D call: TRBD1 (6 bases). Germline assignment: CDR1 SEHNR and CDR2 FQNEAQ (reference sequence). V was pared by 3 bases and J by 2 bases, with 23 bases between. The CDR3 runs 19 residues. Here the CDR3 reads CASSFRGEKIDEGNQPQHF. The DNA for the CDR3 is TGTGCCAGCAGCTTTAGGGGGGAAAAGATAGATGAGGGCAATCAGCCCCAGCATTTT.

This clone was found many times. The CDR3 DNA reads as TGCGCCAGCAGCTTCTTACAGGGTGGGGGTTCCGAAGCTTTCTTT. Amino acids: CASSFLQGGGSEAFF. The chain uses TRBV5-1 and TRBJ1-1; the D gene is possibly TRBD1 (6 bases). In germline, CDR1 is SGHRS, CDR2 YFSETQ. Trimming removed 2 bases at V and 8 bases at J, with 19 bases between. This CDR3 has 15 amino acids. Filled out from reference TRBV5-1 and TRBJ1-1, the complete variable domain reads KAGVTQTPRYLIKTRGQQVTLSCSPISGHRSVSWYQQTPGQGLQFLFEYFSETQRNKGNFPGRFSGRQFSNSRSEMNVSTLELGDSALYLCASSFLQGGGSEAFFGQGTRLTVV.

The chain employs TRBV11-2 and TRBJ2-1; D is undetermined. V lost 2 bases to trimming and J lost 7 bases, with 6 bases between them. The germline CDR1 and CDR2 sequences are SGHAT and FQNNGV. This CDR3 region has 12 residues. The CDR3 here is CASSLLGNEQFF. The CDR3 coding sequence is TGTGCCAGCAGCTTACTGGGTAATGAGCAGTTCTTC.

This clone was seen a single time. The CDR3 sequence: CASSPRHLYNEQFF. The DNA of the CDR3 is TGTGCCAGCAGCCCCCGACACCTTTACAATGAGCAGTTCTTC. This chain uses TRBV9 with TRBJ2-1; D not certain. CDR3 length equals 14 residues. V lost 4 bases and J 4 bases, leaving 12 bases between the germline ends. Germline-derived CDR1 and CDR2 are SGDLS and YYNGEE.

This clone was observed a few times. CDR3: CASRLAGEEKADQPQHF. In DNA, the CDR3 is TGTGCAAGTCGCTTAGCCGGGGAGGAGAAAGCGGATCAGCCCCAGCATTTT. The chain has TRBV12-2 and TRBJ1-5. TRBV12-2 is a known pseudogene. This CDR3 is built from 17 residues.

This chain links TRBV28 with TRBJ1-4, with unresolved D. The V gene lost 3 bases and the J gene lost 7 bases, with 3 bases spanning the gap. Germline CDR1 is MDHEN and CDR2 is SYDVKM. This CDR3 spans 11 amino acids. The CDR3 DNA is TGTGCCAGCAGTTTGGGTGAAAAACTGTTTTTT. It codes for CASSLGEKLFF.

This clone was recorded once. The chain combines TRBV4-1 with TRBJ1-5; D is uncertain. This CDR3 spans 14 amino acids. Germline V gene data show CDR1 as MGHRA and CDR2 as YSYEKL. Trimming left V 1 base short and J 1 base short, with 5 bases between. The DNA of the CDR3 is TGCGCCAGCAGCCAAGTGGGGAGCAATCAGCCCCAGCATTTT. Its protein product is CASSQVGSNQPQHF.